This T cell receptor (beta chain) emerged from a study of shared clonotypes between healthy human individuals. Study-wide results and limits: A few donors had around 5% of their naive CD4 clonotypes in common. Non-shared clonotypes were found to have lower generation probabilities than the clonotypes that were shared by all four of the sorted-subset donors. Only blood underwent sampling, and tissue repertoires likely differ.

Germline assignment: CDR1 MDHEN and CDR2 SYDVKM. The length of the CDR3 is 14 residues. V lost 2 bases to trimming and J lost 3 bases, with 9 bases between them. The CD4+ fraction was divided into a CD45RA+ naive subset and a CD45RA-negative memory subset. A note on this clone: Its antigen is unidentified. This sample includes further DNA sequences coding for the same CDR3.

Profiling relied on immunoSEQ multiplex PCR, and the TCRdb table lists in-frame clones only, not all of them. The sample contains a few million clones, 85% to 95% of which appear only once. The sequenced material came from naive CD4+ T cells from PBMCs. Subset defined: CD45RA+ positively selected. The chain is built from TRBV28 and TRBJ2-3; D might be TRBD2 (6 bases). This receptor was obtained from a man younger than 35 in good health. Some clones in this sample may be carry-over from other donors' samples. The CDR3: CASSLGRDTDTQYF. CDR3 DNA: TGTGCCAGCAGTTTAGGGCGGGATACAGATACGCAGTATTTT.